This T cell receptor (beta chain) derives from a study of T cell changes during pregnancy in multiple sclerosis. Data came from immunoSEQ multiplex PCR; TCRdb stores just in-frame clones and leaves some out. The data contain about 40,000 clones, 85% to 95% of them singletons. From germline, CDR1 is SGHRS and CDR2 YFSETQ. Deletions cut 0 bases from V and 5 bases from J, with 11 bases between. This CDR3 region has 15 residues. The source of this sequence is a female donor with multiple sclerosis, enrolled in a pregnancy study. V usage is TRBV5-1 and J usage is TRBJ2-2; the D is unclear. Source: peripheral blood, taken before pregnancy. The CDR3 sequence: CASSLASGKTGELFF. DNA for the CDR3: TGCGCCAGCAGCTTGGCCTCAGGAAAAACCGGGGAGCTGTTTTTT.